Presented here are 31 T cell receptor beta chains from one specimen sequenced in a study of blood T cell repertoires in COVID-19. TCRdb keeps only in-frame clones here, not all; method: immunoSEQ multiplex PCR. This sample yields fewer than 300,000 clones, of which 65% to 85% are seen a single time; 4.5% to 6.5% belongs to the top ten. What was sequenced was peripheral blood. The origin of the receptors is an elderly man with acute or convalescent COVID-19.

In DNA, the CDR3 is TGTGCCAGCAGTCAACCCAGGGACAGCTATGGCTACACCTTC. It specifies CASSQPRDSYGYTF. V and J are TRBV6-2 or TRBV6-3 and TRBJ1-2; 7 nucleotides align to TRBD1. The J segment lost 4 bases and the V segment lost 5 bases, leaving 7 bases of the junction unmatched. Per germline, CDR1 MNHEY and CDR2 SVGEGT. The CDR3 covers 14 residues.

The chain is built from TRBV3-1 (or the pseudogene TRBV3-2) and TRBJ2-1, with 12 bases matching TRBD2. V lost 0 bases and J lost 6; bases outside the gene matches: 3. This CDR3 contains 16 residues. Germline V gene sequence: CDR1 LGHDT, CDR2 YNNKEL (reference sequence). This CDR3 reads CASSQDLAGGLNEQFF. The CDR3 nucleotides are TGTGCCAGCAGCCAAGATCTAGCGGGAGGGCTCAATGAGCAGTTCTTC.

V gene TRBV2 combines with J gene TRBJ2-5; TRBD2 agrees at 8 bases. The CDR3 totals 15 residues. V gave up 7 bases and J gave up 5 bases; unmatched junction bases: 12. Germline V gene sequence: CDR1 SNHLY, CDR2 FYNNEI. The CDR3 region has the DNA TGTGCCAGCAAAACCGGGACTAGTATCCGGGAGACCCAGTACTTC. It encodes CASKTGTSIRETQYF.

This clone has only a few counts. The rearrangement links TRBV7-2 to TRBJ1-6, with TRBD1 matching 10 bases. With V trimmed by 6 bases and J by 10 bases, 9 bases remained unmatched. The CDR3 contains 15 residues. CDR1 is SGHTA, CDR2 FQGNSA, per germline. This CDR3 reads CASRIRGQGTSPLHF. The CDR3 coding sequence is TGTGCCAGCAGGATTAGGGGACAGGGGACCTCACCCCTCCACTTT.

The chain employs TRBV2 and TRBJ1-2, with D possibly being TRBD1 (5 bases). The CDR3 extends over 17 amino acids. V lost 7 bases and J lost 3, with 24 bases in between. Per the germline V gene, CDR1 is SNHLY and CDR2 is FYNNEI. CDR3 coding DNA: TGTGCCAGCATTCTGGATCGGGGGGTTAGGGTCCACTATGGCTACACCTTC. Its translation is CASILDRGVRVHYGYTF.

CDR3 amino acids: CASSESMAGETQYF. Here the CDR3 DNA reads TGCGCCAGCAGTGAGTCGATGGCGGGGGAGACCCAGTACTTC. The chain combines TRBV10-1 with TRBJ2-5; D perhaps matches TRBD2 (6 bases). This CDR3 has 14 residues. The germline CDR1 and CDR2 sequences are WNHNN and SYGVQD (reference sequence). V lost 0 bases, J lost 5 bases, and 10 bases lay in between.

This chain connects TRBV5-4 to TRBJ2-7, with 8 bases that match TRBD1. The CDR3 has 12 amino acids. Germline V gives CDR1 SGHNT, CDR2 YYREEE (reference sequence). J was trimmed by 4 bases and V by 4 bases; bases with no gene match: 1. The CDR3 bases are TGTGCCAGCAGCGGACAGGGATACGAGCAGTACTTC. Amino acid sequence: CASSGQGYEQYF.

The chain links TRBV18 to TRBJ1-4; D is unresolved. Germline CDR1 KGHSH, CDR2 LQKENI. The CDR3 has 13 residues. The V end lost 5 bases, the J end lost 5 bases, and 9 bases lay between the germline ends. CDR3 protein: CASSTDQNEKLFF. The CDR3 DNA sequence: TGTGCCAGCTCAACAGACCAAAATGAAAAACTGTTTTTT.

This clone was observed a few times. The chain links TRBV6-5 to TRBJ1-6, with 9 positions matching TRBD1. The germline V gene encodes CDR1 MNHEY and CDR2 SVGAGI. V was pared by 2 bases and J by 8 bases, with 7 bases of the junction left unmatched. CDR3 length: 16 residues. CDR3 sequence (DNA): TGTGCCAGCAGTTACGGACTGGGACAGGGCTATTCACCCCTCCACTTT. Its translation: CASSYGLGQGYSPLHF.

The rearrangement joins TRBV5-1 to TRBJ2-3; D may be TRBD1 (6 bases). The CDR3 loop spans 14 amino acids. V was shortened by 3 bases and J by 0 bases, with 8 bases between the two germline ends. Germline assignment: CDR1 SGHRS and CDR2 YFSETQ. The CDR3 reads CASSSGQSTDTQYF. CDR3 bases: TGCGCCAGCAGCTCCGGACAGAGCACAGATACGCAGTATTTT. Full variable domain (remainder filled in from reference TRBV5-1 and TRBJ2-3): KAGVTQTPRYLIKTRGQQVTLSCSPISGHRSVSWYQQTPGQGLQFLFEYFSETQRNKGNFPGRFSGRQFSNSRSEMNVSTLELGDSALYLCASSSGQSTDTQYFGPGTRLTVL.

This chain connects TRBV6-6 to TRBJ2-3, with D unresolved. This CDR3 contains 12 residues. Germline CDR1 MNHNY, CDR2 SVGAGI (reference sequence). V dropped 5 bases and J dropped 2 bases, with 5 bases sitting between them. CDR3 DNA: TGTGCCAGCAGTGGCTCCACAGATACGCAGTATTTT. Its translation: CASSGSTDTQYF.

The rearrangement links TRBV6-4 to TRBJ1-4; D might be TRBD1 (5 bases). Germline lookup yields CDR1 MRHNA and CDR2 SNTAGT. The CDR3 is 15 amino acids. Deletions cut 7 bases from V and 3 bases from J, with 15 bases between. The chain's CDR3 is CASIIDSISNEKLFF. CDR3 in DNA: TGTGCCAGCATTATTGACAGTATCTCTAATGAAAAACTGTTTTTT.

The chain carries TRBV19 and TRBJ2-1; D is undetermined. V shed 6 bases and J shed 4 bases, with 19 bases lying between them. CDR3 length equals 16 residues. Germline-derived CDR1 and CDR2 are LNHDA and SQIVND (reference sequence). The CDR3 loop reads CASRNPDVVSYNEQFF. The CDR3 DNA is TGTGCCAGTAGAAATCCCGATGTAGTGTCGTACAATGAGCAGTTCTTC.

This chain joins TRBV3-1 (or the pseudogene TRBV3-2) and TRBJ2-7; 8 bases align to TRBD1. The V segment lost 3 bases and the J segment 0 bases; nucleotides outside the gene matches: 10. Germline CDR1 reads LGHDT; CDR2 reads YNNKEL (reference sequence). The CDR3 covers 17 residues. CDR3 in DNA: TGTGCCAGCAGCCATGGGACAGGTGGCTTGAGCTCCTACGAGCAGTACTTC. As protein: CASSHGTGGLSSYEQYF.

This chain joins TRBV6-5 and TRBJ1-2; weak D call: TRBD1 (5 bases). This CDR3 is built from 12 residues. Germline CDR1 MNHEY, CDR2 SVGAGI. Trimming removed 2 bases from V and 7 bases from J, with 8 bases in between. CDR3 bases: TGTGCCAGCAGTTACGGGGGAGGTGGCTACACCTTC. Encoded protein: CASSYGGGGYTF.

The CDR3 nucleotides read TGTGCCAGCAGCCTCACAGGGTCGCATTCACCCCTCCACTTT. Amino acid sequence: CASSLTGSHSPLHF. The chain joins TRBV11-2 to TRBJ1-6; D perhaps matches TRBD1 (6 bases). Trimming removed 5 bases from V and 8 bases from J, with 13 bases in between. The CDR3 extends over 14 amino acids. Per the germline V gene, CDR1 is SGHAT and CDR2 is FQNNGV.

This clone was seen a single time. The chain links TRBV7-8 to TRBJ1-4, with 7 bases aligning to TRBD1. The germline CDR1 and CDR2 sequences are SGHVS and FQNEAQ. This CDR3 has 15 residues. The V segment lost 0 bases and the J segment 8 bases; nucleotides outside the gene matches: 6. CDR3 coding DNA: TGTGCCAGCAGCTTAGCGGAGGGGGCATGGGAAAAACTGTTTTTT. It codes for CASSLAEGAWEKLFF.

The CDR3 nucleotides are TGTGCCAGCAGTGAAGTCTTAGACACAGATACGCAGTATTTT. This gives the protein CASSEVLDTDTQYF. The rearrangement uses TRBV2 and TRBJ2-3; D gene unclear. V was trimmed by 1 base and J by 2 bases, leaving 7 bases between them. There are 14 residues in the CDR3. Looked up from germline, CDR1 is SNHLY and CDR2 is FYNNEI.

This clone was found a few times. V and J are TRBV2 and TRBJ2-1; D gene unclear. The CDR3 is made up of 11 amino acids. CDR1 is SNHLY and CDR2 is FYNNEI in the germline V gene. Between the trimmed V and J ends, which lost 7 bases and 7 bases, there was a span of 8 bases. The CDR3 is CASKLENEQFF. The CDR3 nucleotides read TGTGCCAGCAAGTTAGAAAATGAGCAGTTCTTC.

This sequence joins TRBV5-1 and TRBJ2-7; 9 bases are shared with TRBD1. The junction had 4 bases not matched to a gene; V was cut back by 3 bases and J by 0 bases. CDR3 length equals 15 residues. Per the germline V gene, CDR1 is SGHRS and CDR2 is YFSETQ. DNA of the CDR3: TGCGCCAGCAGCTGGGACAGGGCGAGCTCCTACGAGCAGTACTTC. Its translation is CASSWDRASSYEQYF.

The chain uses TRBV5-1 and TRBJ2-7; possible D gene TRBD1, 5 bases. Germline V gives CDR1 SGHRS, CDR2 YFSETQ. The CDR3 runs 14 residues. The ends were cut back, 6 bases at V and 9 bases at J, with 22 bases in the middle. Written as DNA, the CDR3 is TGCGCCAGCATAGACCAGGGTCCGTACGATGGGCAGTACTTC. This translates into CASIDQGPYDGQYF. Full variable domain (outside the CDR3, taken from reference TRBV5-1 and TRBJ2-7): KAGVTQTPRYLIKTRGQQVTLSCSPISGHRSVSWYQQTPGQGLQFLFEYFSETQRNKGNFPGRFSGRQFSNSRSEMNVSTLELGDSALYLCASIDQGPYDGQYFGPGTRLTVT.

The CDR3 bases are TGCAGCGTTGGATTGGTCGGCGGGGGCTACTACGAGCAGTACTTC. Translated: CSVGLVGGGYYEQYF. The V call is TRBV29-1, the J call TRBJ2-7; D might be TRBD2 (7 bases). Germline V CDR1 and CDR2: SQVTM, ANQGSEA. This CDR3 region has 15 residues. Trimming removed 4 bases from V and 3 bases from J, with 19 bases in between.

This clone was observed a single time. The CDR3 protein is CASRTIYEQYF. Here the CDR3 DNA reads TGTGCCAGCCGGACAATCTACGAGCAGTACTTC. The V gene is TRBV6-5, the J gene TRBJ2-7; the D gene is possibly TRBD1 (5 bases). This CDR3 is 11 amino acids long. V lost 8 bases to trimming and J lost 3 bases, with 8 bases between them. Germline V lookup: CDR1 MNHEY, CDR2 SVGAGI.

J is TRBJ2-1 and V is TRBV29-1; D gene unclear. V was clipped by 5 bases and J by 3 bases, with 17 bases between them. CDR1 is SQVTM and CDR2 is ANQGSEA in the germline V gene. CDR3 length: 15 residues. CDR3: CSVQGRWADYNEQFF. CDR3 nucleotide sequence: TGCAGCGTTCAAGGACGGTGGGCTGACTACAATGAGCAGTTCTTC.

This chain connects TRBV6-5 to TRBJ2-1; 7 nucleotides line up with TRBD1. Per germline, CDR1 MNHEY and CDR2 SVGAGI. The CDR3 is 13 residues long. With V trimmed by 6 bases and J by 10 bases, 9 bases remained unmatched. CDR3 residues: CASSPRQGYEQFF. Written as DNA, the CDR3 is TGTGCCAGCAGCCCCCGACAGGGTTACGAGCAGTTCTTC.

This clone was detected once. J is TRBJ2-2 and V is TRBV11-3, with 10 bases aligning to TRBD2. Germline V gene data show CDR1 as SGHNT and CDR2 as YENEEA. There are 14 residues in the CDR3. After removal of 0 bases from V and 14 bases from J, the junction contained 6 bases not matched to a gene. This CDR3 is CASSLDPSGGLLFF. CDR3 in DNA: TGTGCCAGCAGCTTAGATCCTAGCGGGGGATTACTGTTTTTT.

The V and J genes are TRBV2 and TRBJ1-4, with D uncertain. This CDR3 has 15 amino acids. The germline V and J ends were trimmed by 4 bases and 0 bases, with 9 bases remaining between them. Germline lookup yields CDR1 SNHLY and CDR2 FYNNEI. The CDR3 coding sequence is TGTGCCAGCAGTGGACTCTTAGCAACTAATGAAAAACTGTTTTTT. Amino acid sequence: CASSGLLATNEKLFF. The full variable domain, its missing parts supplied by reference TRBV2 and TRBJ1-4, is EPEVTQTPSHQVTQMGQEVILRCVPISNHLYFYWYRQILGQKVEFLVSFYNNEISEKSEIFDDQFSVERPDGSNFTLKIRSTKLEDSAMYFCASSGLLATNEKLFFGSGTQLSVL.

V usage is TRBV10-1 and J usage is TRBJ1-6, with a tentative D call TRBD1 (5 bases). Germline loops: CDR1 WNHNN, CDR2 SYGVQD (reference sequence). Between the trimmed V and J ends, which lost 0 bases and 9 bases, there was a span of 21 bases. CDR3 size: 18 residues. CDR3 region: CASSESYIQVGRRSPLHF. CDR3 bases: TGCGCCAGCAGTGAGTCCTACATACAGGTCGGCCGGCGTTCACCCCTCCACTTT.

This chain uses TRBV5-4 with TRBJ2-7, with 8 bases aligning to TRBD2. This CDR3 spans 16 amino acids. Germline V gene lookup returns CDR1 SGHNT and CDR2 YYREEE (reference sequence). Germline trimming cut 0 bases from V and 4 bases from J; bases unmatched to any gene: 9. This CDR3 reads CASSLGPGGGMYEQYF. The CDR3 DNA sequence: TGTGCCAGCAGCTTGGGTCCCGGCGGGGGGATGTACGAGCAGTACTTC.

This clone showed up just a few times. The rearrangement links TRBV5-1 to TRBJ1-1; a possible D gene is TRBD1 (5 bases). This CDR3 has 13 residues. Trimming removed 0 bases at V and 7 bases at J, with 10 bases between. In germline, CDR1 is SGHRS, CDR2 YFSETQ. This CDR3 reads CASSLAADSEAFF. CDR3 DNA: TGCGCCAGCAGCTTGGCCGCTGACAGTGAAGCTTTCTTT.

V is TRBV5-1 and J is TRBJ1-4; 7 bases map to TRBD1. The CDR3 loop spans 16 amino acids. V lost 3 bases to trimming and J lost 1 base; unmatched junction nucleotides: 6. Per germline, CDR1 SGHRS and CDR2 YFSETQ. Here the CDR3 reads CASSSEGDRTNEKLFF. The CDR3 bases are TGCGCCAGCAGCTCGGAGGGGGACAGAACTAATGAAAAACTGTTTTTT.